The text below deals with one TCR beta chain. As yet, its antigen is unknown. The CDR3 runs to 14 residues. V shed 5 bases and J 4 bases; nucleotides not matched to a gene: 3. Germline V CDR1 and CDR2: MRHNA, SNTAGT. Assay: immunoSEQ multiplex PCR; the TCRdb copy retains only in-frame clones and omits some. Of tens of thousands of clones detected, 70% to 90% appear once; the ten largest clones hold around 3.6%. This sample was included in a study of identifying expanded T cells in peripheral blood. Study-wide points: Across healthy donors, higher total template counts meant significantly greater approximately 2-week count variance. About 1.2 clones differed between technical replicates, versus 16.4 and 19 over time.

The J gene is TRBJ2-5, the V gene TRBV6-4, with 11 bases matching TRBD2. Sequencing input: blood. The receptor's source is a person between 18 and 69 years old in good health. CDR3 sequence (DNA): TGTGCCAGCAGTCCCCTAGCGGGAGGAGAGACCCAGTACTTC. The encoded protein is CASSPLAGGETQYF.